The 18 T cell receptor beta chains below come from one sample, sequenced in a study of cytomegalovirus exposure and HLA in healthy donors. This PCR relied on a set of 60 Vbeta primers and 13 Jbeta primers. Clones were sequenced by immunoSEQ multiplex PCR, and TCRdb holds only the in-frame ones, with some missing. The table has around 130,000 clones, over 75% seen once. Sequencing input: PBMCs. These receptors came from a woman between 18 and 30 years old in good health and CMV-seronegative.

This clone showed up just once. V usage is TRBV4-2 and J usage is TRBJ2-3, with 8 bases that match TRBD2. With V trimmed by 5 bases and J by 4 bases, 8 bases remained unmatched. Germline CDR1 reads LGHNA; CDR2 reads YNFKEQ. This CDR3 has 15 amino acids. Here the CDR3 reads CASSMQAGVPDTQYF. The CDR3 DNA reads TGTGCCAGCAGCATGCAAGCGGGAGTCCCAGATACGCAGTATTTT.

The chain employs TRBV11-2 and TRBJ1-3, with a possible D match to TRBD1 (5 bases). With 11 bases removed from V and 8 bases from J, the gap between germline ends came to 25 bases. The CDR3 sequence is 15 residues long. In germline, CDR1 is SGHAT, CDR2 FQNNGV. Here the CDR3 reads CAYSRRGDAFDTIYF. The CDR3, as DNA: TGTGCCTACTCAAGACGGGGGGATGCCTTCGACACCATATATTTT.

The rearrangement joins TRBV29-1 to TRBJ2-7; TRBD1 matches 10 bases. J was trimmed by 7 bases and V by 5 bases; bases with no gene match: 11. CDR3 length: 14 residues. The germline V gene has CDR1 SQVTM and CDR2 ANQGSEA. The CDR3 here is CSVTGTGDPMEQYF. The CDR3 DNA is TGCAGCGTTACCGGGACAGGGGATCCGATGGAGCAGTACTTC.

The V call is TRBV29-1, the J call TRBJ1-1; D is uncertain. V was trimmed by 8 bases and J by 0 bases, leaving 13 bases between them. This CDR3 has 13 amino acids. The germline gives CDR1 SQVTM, CDR2 ANQGSEA. CDR3 in amino acids: CSSYRGLNTEAFF. In DNA, the CDR3 is TGCAGCTCCTACCGAGGGCTGAACACTGAAGCTTTCTTT. The whole variable domain, remainder taken from reference TRBV29-1 and TRBJ1-1, is SAVISQKPSRDICQRGTSLTIQCQVDSQVTMMFWYRQQPGQSLTLIATANQGSEATYESGFVIDKFPISRPNLTFSTLTVSNMSPEDSSIYLCSSYRGLNTEAFFGQGTRLTVV.

The V and J genes are TRBV5-5 and TRBJ1-1; D not certain. Germline CDR1 is SGHKS and CDR2 is YYEKEE (reference sequence). The CDR3 loop spans 15 amino acids. V was shortened by 0 bases and J by 1 base, with 10 bases between the two germline ends. The CDR3 spells CASSLGPTGNTEAFF. CDR3 coding DNA: TGTGCCAGCAGCTTGGGCCCAACGGGGAACACTGAAGCTTTCTTT.

V gene TRBV5-4 combines with J gene TRBJ2-1; D call uncertain. This CDR3 contains 12 residues. Germline V lookup: CDR1 SGHNT, CDR2 YYREEE (reference sequence). The V and J ends lost 0 bases and 6 bases respectively, with 4 bases between them. CDR3 in amino acids: CASSLAGNEQFF. The DNA for the CDR3 is TGTGCCAGCAGCTTGGCCGGCAATGAGCAGTTCTTC.

This rearrangement joins TRBV5-1 to TRBJ2-7, with 15 bases that match TRBD2. CDR1 is SGHRS, CDR2 YFSETQ, per germline. The CDR3 has 20 residues. The V and J ends lost 0 bases and 0 bases, in that order; junction bases with no gene match: 10. The CDR3 here is CASSLALAGTSGRSSYEQYF. The CDR3 DNA sequence: TGCGCCAGCAGCTTGGCGCTAGCGGGGACTAGCGGGAGGAGCTCCTACGAGCAGTACTTC.

The chain recombines TRBV5-4 with TRBJ2-1; D may be TRBD1 (6 bases). V was pared by 6 bases and J by 0 bases, with 16 bases between. Germline loops: CDR1 SGHNT, CDR2 YYREEE (reference sequence). The CDR3 covers 16 residues. The CDR3, as DNA: TGTGCCAGCACCGGTGGGGGCGGCGTCTCCTACAATGAGCAGTTCTTC. Encoded protein: CASTGGGGVSYNEQFF.

V gene TRBV7-6 combines with J gene TRBJ2-7; perhaps TRBD1 as D (5 bases). Per the germline V gene, CDR1 is SGHVS and CDR2 is FNYEAQ. There are 15 residues in the CDR3. V was clipped by 1 base and J by 7 bases, with 17 bases between them. This chain's CDR3 is CASSLGPGRSGEQYF. CDR3 DNA sequence: TGTGCCAGCAGCTTAGGCCCAGGGCGTTCTGGTGAGCAGTACTTC.

The chain carries TRBV25-1 and TRBJ1-4, with 9 positions matching TRBD1. V lost 1 base to trimming and J lost 4 bases; unmatched junction nucleotides: 4. The CDR3 length is 16 residues. Germline CDR1 MGHDK, CDR2 SYGVNS. The CDR3 region is CASSEWAGQGNEKLFF. DNA for the CDR3: TGTGCCAGCAGTGAATGGGCGGGACAGGGTAATGAAAAACTGTTTTTT.

The chain uses TRBV27 and TRBJ1-6, with D tentatively TRBD1 (5 bases). This CDR3 has 15 residues. From germline, CDR1 is MNHEY and CDR2 SMNVEV (reference sequence). With 7 bases removed from V and 6 bases from J, the gap between germline ends came to 16 bases. As DNA, the CDR3 is TGTGCCAGCACCCCTTGGAAGGGGCCTAATTCACCCCTCCACTTT. The encoded protein is CASTPWKGPNSPLHF.

V is TRBV4-1 and J is TRBJ1-5, with TRBD1 as a possible D gene (6 bases). Deletions cut 1 base from V and 4 bases from J, with 14 bases between. CDR1 and CDR2 (germline): MGHRA, YSYEKL. This CDR3 contains 16 residues. CDR3 sequence reads: CASSQGGGVGNQPQHF. The CDR3 DNA reads as TGCGCCAGCAGCCAAGGGGGGGGCGTGGGGAATCAGCCCCAGCATTTT.

This chain connects TRBV4-3 to TRBJ2-5, with 12 bases matching TRBD2. The CDR3 is 19 residues long. Germline V gives CDR1 LGHNA, CDR2 YSLEER. V gave up 1 base and J gave up 4 bases; unmatched junction bases: 13. The CDR3 DNA reads as TGCGCCAGCAGCCAAGTTTGGGCTAGCGGGGGGGCCTTGGGAGAGACCCAGTACTTC. Translated, it gives CASSQVWASGGALGETQYF.

V and J are TRBV5-4 and TRBJ2-2, with a possible D match to TRBD2 (6 bases). The V end lost 7 bases, the J end lost 5 bases, and 12 bases lay between the germline ends. The CDR3 is made up of 13 amino acids. Germline-derived CDR1 and CDR2 are SGHNT and YYREEE (reference sequence). The CDR3 region has the DNA TGTGCCAGCCGGGGGATTTTGACCGGGGAGCTGTTTTTT. It encodes CASRGILTGELFF.

In DNA, the CDR3 is TGTGCCAGCAACCTAGGGGAGGGGTCGGCAGAGACCCAGTACTTC. Translating it yields CASNLGEGSAETQYF. The chain employs TRBV11-1 and TRBJ2-5; 7 bases map to TRBD2. CDR1 is SGHAT and CDR2 is FQDESV in the germline V gene (reference sequence). V lost 7 bases and J lost 4; bases outside the gene matches: 12. There are 15 residues in the CDR3.

The chain employs TRBV6-5 and TRBJ1-4; D possibly corresponds to TRBD1 (5 bases). Germline values: CDR1 MNHEY, CDR2 SVGAGI. With 2 bases removed from V and 4 bases from J, the gap between germline ends came to 11 bases. The CDR3 has 15 amino acids. The CDR3 spells CASSYRRQGNEKLFF. The CDR3 region has the DNA TGTGCCAGCAGTTACAGGCGTCAGGGTAATGAAAAACTGTTTTTT.

In the case of this clone: An end of the junction does not agree with germline; a read error may underlie this. V usage is TRBV6-5 and J usage is TRBJ1-2, with D possibly matching TRBD1 (6 bases). This CDR3 region has 12 residues. CDR1 and CDR2 (germline): MNHEY, SVGAGI. The CDR3 spells CASSLAGQTFVF. The CDR3 DNA follows: TGTGCCAGCAGTCTCGCCGGACAGACTTTCGTCTTC.

The V gene is TRBV5-6, the J gene TRBJ1-2; D ambiguous. CDR3 length equals 14 residues. Trimming stripped 2 bases from V and 7 bases from J, with 15 bases between. The germline V gene has CDR1 SGHDT and CDR2 YYEEEE. Here the CDR3 DNA reads TGTGCCAGCAGCTTTCGACGGCCCGGGAGTGGCTACACCTTC. It codes for CASSFRRPGSGYTF.